A selection of T cell receptor beta chains follows, all from one sample in a study of cytomegalovirus exposure and HLA in healthy donors. Generated by immunoSEQ multiplex PCR, the TCRdb table keeps only in-frame clones and is missing some. The table lists 140,000 to 150,000 clones, around 80% of them singletons. The sequenced sample was PBMCs. The receptors originated from a middle-aged woman in good health and CMV-seropositive. Each CDR3 is given with its conserved first and last residue. The D gene is left open where the match is weak. Clone size is shown for a subset of rows, as once, few, many or a class of expanded clone.

>TRBV27|-|TRBD1|TRBJ1-3
TGTGCCAGCAGAGGGGGACAGTTGAGCTCTGGAAACACCATATATTTT
CASRGGQLSSGNTIYF
>TRBV25-1|-|-|TRBJ2-5
TGTGCCAGCAGTCAACAGTTGGCGGAGACCCAGTACTTC
CASSQQLAETQYF
>TRBV28|-|TRBD1|TRBJ1-5
TGTGCCAGCAGGCTGACAGGGTTTTATCAGCCCCAGCATTTT
CASRLTGFYQPQHF
>TRBV11-2|once|-|TRBJ1-1
TGTGCCAGCAGCCTCACAGGGATTGAGGCTTTCTTT
CASSLTGIEAFF
>TRBV9|-|TRBD1|TRBJ1-6
TGTGCCAGCAGCGTAGACGCCAGGGGGCGTTCACCCCTCCACTTT
CASSVDARGRSPLHF
>TRBV19|-|TRBD2|TRBJ2-1
TGTGCCAGTAGTAATATAGCGGGAGGGTCCTACAATGAGCAGTTCTTC
CASSNIAGGSYNEQFF
>TRBV28|-|TRBD2|TRBJ2-7
TGTGCCAGCAGTTTAAAGCCTAGCGGCTCCTACGAGCAGTACTTC
CASSLKPSGSYEQYF
>TRBV9|-|TRBD1|TRBJ1-1
TGTGCCAGCAGCACCGCCGGGACAGGGGGCTCTGAAGCTTTCTTT
CASSTAGTGGSEAFF
>TRBV28|-|TRBD1|TRBJ2-7
TGTGCCAGCGGCACCCGGGACAGAAGCCACGAGCAGTACTTC
CASGTRDRSHEQYF
>TRBV11-3|-|TRBD2|TRBJ2-3
TGTGCCAGCAGCTTAGTTAGCGGGGGCAGCACAGATACGCAGTATTTT
CASSLVSGGSTDTQYF
>TRBV6-4|-|TRBD2|TRBJ2-3
TGTGCCAGCCCGACGATGCGGGGGGGGCGAGATACGCAGTATTTT
CASPTMRGGRDTQYF
>TRBV28|-|-|TRBJ2-7
TGTGCCAGCAGTTTCGACAGTACCTACGAGCAGTACTTC
CASSFDSTYEQYF
>TRBV5-5|few|-|TRBJ1-1
TGTGCCAGCAGCTTCACAGGGAGCCAAACTGAAGCTTTCTTT
CASSFTGSQTEAFF
>TRBV30|few|-|TRBJ1-1
TGTGCCTGGAGGAGGCAGGGCGAGAGGACTGAAGCTTTCTTT
CAWRRQGERTEAFF
>TRBV30|-|TRBD1|TRBJ2-7
TGTGCCTGGAGACCACGGGACAGGAGCTCCTACGAGCAGTACTTC
CAWRPRDRSSYEQYF
>TRBV7-2|-|-|TRBJ2-1
TGTGCCAGCAGTACCGCGGAGGAGCAGTTCTTC
CASSTAEEQFF
>TRBV2|-|-|TRBJ1-2
TGTGCCAGCAGTGTGGTAACACCGTCTGAAGGCTACACCTTC
CASSVVTPSEGYTF
>TRBV5-1|-|-|TRBJ2-1
TGCGCCAGCAGACTCGGCGGCACCAATGAGCAGTTCTTC
CASRLGGTNEQFF
>TRBV7-3|-|-|TRBJ2-1
TGTGCCAGCAGCTTGAGCAGGGATCCCTTCAGGGAGCAGTTCTTC
CASSLSRDPFREQFF
>TRBV19|-|TRBD2|TRBJ2-3
TGTGCCAGCCAAACTAGCGGCCCTAGCACAGATACGCAGTATTTT
CASQTSGPSTDTQYF
>TRBV5-4|once|TRBD1|TRBJ2-5
TGTGCCAGCAGCTTGATGGCAGGGGGCTCCCAGTACTTC
CASSLMAGGSQYF
>TRBV27|-|-|TRBJ1-1
TGTGCCAGCAGTTTAACCGCAGACACTGAAGCTTTCTTT
CASSLTADTEAFF
>TRBV30|-|TRBD1|TRBJ1-5
TGTGCCTGGAGTCTGACAGGGGGCCAGAAGCCCCAGCATTTT
CAWSLTGGQKPQHF
>TRBV30|few|-|TRBJ2-7
TGTGCCTGGAGTGATGACAGGAGCTCCTACGAGCAGTACTTC
CAWSDDRSSYEQYF
>TRBV5-1|-|TRBD1|TRBJ1-2
TGCGCCAGCAGCTTGGCGACAGGGCCGGGGAACTATGGCTACACCTTC
CASSLATGPGNYGYTF
>TRBV7-9|-|TRBD1|TRBJ2-1
TGTGCCAGCACACCGGGACAGTACAATGAGCAGTTCTTC
CASTPGQYNEQFF
>TRBV10-3|-|TRBD1|TRBJ1-2
TGTGCCATCACTGGACAGGAACTGGGCTATGGCTACACCTTC
CAITGQELGYGYTF
>TRBV5-5|-|-|TRBJ2-7
TGTGCCAGCAGCTTGCCCGAGTGGGCGACCCTCTACGAGCAGTACTTC
CASSLPEWATLYEQYF
>TRBV19|-|TRBD1|TRBJ1-2
TGTGCCAGTAGTAATGCAGGGGGCTACTATGGCTACACCTTC
CASSNAGGYYGYTF
>TRBV5-1|once|TRBD1|TRBJ2-7
TGCGCCAGCAGCTTGGGTGGGACAGGGTCCTACGAGCAGTACTTC
CASSLGGTGSYEQYF
>TRBV10-3|-|-|TRBJ2-1
TGTGCCATCAGTGAATCCGTCAATGAGCAGTTCTTC
CAISESVNEQFF
>TRBV5-4|-|-|TRBJ1-1
TGTGCCAGCGCCACCCCGGGGGGCACTGAAGCTTTCTTT
CASATPGGTEAFF
>TRBV4-1|once|TRBD1|TRBJ2-7
TGCGCCAGCAGCCAAGAAGATCGGACAGGGGACGAGCAGTACTTC
CASSQEDRTGDEQYF
>TRBV7-9|-|-|TRBJ2-1
TGTGCCAGCAGCTCAGGAGGGGTGATGAGCTCCTACAATGAGCAGTTCTTC
CASSSGGVMSSYNEQFF
>TRBV4-2|-|-|TRBJ1-2
TGTGCCAGCAGCCAAGCCTTGGGAGGTCTCTATGGCTACACCTTC
CASSQALGGLYGYTF
>TRBV19|few|-|TRBJ2-7
TGTGCCAGTAGTAGGCGACTAGCCTACGAGCAGTACTTC
CASSRRLAYEQYF
>TRBV14|-|TRBD1|TRBJ2-7
TGTGCCAGCAGCTCCAGGGTTTGGGACAGCTACGAGCAGTACTTC
CASSSRVWDSYEQYF
>TRBV2|-|-|TRBJ1-5
TGTGCCAGTTCTAAGGGGTCTACAAACAATCAGCCCCAGCATTTT
CASSKGSTNNQPQHF
>TRBV7-9|-|TRBD2|TRBJ2-1
TGTGCCAGCAGCCTTAGCGGGTCCTCATACAATGAGCAGTTCTTC
CASSLSGSSYNEQFF
>TRBV9|-|-|TRBJ1-1
TGTGCCAGCAGCGTAGACGGTTCGACTGAAGCTTTCTTT
CASSVDGSTEAFF
>TRBV5-5|-|-|TRBJ1-2
TGTGCCAGCAGCCAAGACAGTAACTATGGCTACACCTTC
CASSQDSNYGYTF
>TRBV18|-|-|TRBJ1-5
TGTGCCAGCTCACCCAGGGATTATAGCAATCAGCCCCAGCATTTT
CASSPRDYSNQPQHF
>TRBV4-1|-|-|TRBJ2-3
TGCGCCAGCAGCCAAGATCCGGGCACAGATACGCAGTATTTT
CASSQDPGTDTQYF
>TRBV19|-|TRBD1|TRBJ2-2
TGTGCCAGTAGTAAGCGACAGGGGGTGACCGGGGAGCTGTTTTTT
CASSKRQGVTGELFF
>TRBV28|-|-|TRBJ2-7
TGTGCCAGCAGTGGCCGCGAGCAGTACTTC
CASSGREQYF